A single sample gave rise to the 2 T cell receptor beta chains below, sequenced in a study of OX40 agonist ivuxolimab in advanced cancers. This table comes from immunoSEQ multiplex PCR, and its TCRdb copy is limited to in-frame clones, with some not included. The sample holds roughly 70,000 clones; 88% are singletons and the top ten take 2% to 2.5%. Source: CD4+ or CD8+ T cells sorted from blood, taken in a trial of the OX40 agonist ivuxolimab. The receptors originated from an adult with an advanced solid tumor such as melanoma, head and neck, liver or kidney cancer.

The CDR3 DNA reads TGTGCCAGCAGCTCAGTAGCGGTGTACAATGAGCAGTTCTTC. Its translation is CASSSVAVYNEQFF. This sequence joins TRBV5-4 and TRBJ2-1; D possibly corresponds to TRBD2 (6 bases). The CDR3 is 14 residues long. Per germline, CDR1 SGHNT and CDR2 YYREEE (reference sequence). The ends were cut back, 3 bases at V and 4 bases at J, with 11 bases in the middle.

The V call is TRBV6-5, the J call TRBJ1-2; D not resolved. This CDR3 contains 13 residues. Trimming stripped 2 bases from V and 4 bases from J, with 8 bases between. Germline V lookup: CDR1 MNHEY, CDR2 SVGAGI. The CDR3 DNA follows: TGTGCCAGCAGTTACGACCCCTCCTATGGCTACACCTTC. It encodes CASSYDPSYGYTF.